The 20 T cell receptor beta chains in this list originate from one sample, sequenced in a study of T cell changes during pregnancy in multiple sclerosis. Sequencing used immunoSEQ multiplex PCR; TCRdb keeps in-frame clones, though not all of them. The data show 55,000 to 80,000 clones, with approximately 94% seen just once and 3.2% held by the top ten. Sequencing used CD8+ T cells from peripheral blood mononuclear cells, obtained in the second trimester of pregnancy. The receptors here all came from a female donor with multiple sclerosis, enrolled in a pregnancy study.

The rearrangement links TRBV10-3 to TRBJ2-7; D unclear. Trimming shortened V by 8 bases and J by 2 bases, and 7 bases separated the two germline ends. The germline V gene encodes CDR1 ENHRY and CDR2 SYGVKD. This CDR3 region has 11 residues. The CDR3 DNA reads as TGTGCCATCGGCAGTACCTACGAGCAGTACTTC. Translated: CAIGSTYEQYF.

The genes are TRBV5-8 and TRBJ1-5; D unclear. The V gene lost 4 bases and the J gene lost 9 bases, with 11 bases spanning the gap. CDR3 length: 12 amino acids. In germline, CDR1 is SGHTS, CDR2 YDEGEE. The DNA for the CDR3 is TGTGCCAGCAGCCCCCCTTATCCGCCCCAGCATTTT. It encodes CASSPPYPPQHF.

This clone was observed a few times. This rearrangement joins TRBV30 to TRBJ1-5; D is ambiguous. The CDR3 runs 15 residues. V dropped 1 base and J dropped 4 bases, with 14 bases sitting between them. Germline V gene data show CDR1 as GTSNPN and CDR2 as SVGIG (reference sequence). CDR3 nucleotide sequence: TGTGCCTGGAGTGGTCTTGGGCCCAAGAATCAGCCCCAGCATTTT. It specifies CAWSGLGPKNQPQHF.

The chain links TRBV7-6 to TRBJ2-2, with 15 bases identical to TRBD2. CDR3 size: 18 residues. Germline V gene sequence: CDR1 SGHVS, CDR2 FNYEAQ. J lost 5 bases, V lost 3 bases, and 7 bases had no gene match. The CDR3 bases are TGTGCCAGCAGCTTCAGGACTAGCGGGAGGGTCGGAACCGGGGAGCTGTTTTTT. Residues: CASSFRTSGRVGTGELFF.

The gene calls are TRBV21-1 and TRBJ1-5; TRBD1, the table's D call, was not compared with the DNA. TRBV21-1 is described as a pseudogene. There are 14 residues in the CDR3. The CDR3 is CASSGQEINQPQHF. CDR3 nucleotides: TGTGCCAGCAGCGGACAAGAGATTAATCAGCCCCAGCATTTT.

The chain employs TRBV4-3 and TRBJ2-1; 12 bases agree with TRBD2. The CDR3 contains 16 residues. Germline-derived CDR1 and CDR2 are LGHNA and YSLEER. V lost 0 bases to trimming and J lost 8 bases; unmatched junction nucleotides: 5. This CDR3 reads CASSQDRTSGNYEQFF. CDR3 coding DNA: TGCGCCAGCAGCCAAGACCGGACTAGCGGGAACTATGAGCAGTTCTTC.

The chain has TRBV27 and TRBJ2-1, with a tentative D call TRBD2 (6 bases). CDR3 length: 13 residues. Germline V CDR1 and CDR2: MNHEY, SMNVEV (reference sequence). The V and J ends lost 6 bases and 4 bases respectively, with 10 bases between them. The CDR3 reads CASSQTSYNEQFF. In nucleotides, the CDR3 is TGTGCCAGCAGCCAGACTAGTTACAATGAGCAGTTCTTC.

This chain connects TRBV2 to TRBJ1-4; 11 bases are a match to TRBD1. J was trimmed by 6 bases and V by 6 bases; bases with no gene match: 9. The CDR3 extends over 16 amino acids. The germline V gene has CDR1 SNHLY and CDR2 FYNNEI. The CDR3 nucleotides read TGTGCCAGCAGCGCTAGGACAGGGGGCCGGGATGAAAAACTGTTTTTT. Translated: CASSARTGGRDEKLFF.

This clone has a handful of counts. This sequence joins TRBV9 and TRBJ1-1, with D hard to call. This CDR3 is 13 amino acids long. The V end was cut by 4 bases, the J end by 3 bases, with 10 bases between. Germline V lookup: CDR1 SGDLS, CDR2 YYNGEE. The CDR3 spells CASSPHLYTEAFF. For the CDR3, the DNA is TGTGCCAGCAGCCCCCACTTATACACTGAAGCTTTCTTT.

The chain is built from TRBV4-2 and TRBJ2-7; TRBD2 matches at 9 bases. V was pared by 3 bases and J by 0 bases, with 0 bases of the junction left unmatched. The germline gives CDR1 LGHNA, CDR2 YNFKEQ. The CDR3 spans 14 residues. The CDR3 loop reads CASSHSGGSYEQYF. The CDR3 bases are TGTGCCAGCAGCCATAGCGGGGGCTCCTACGAGCAGTACTTC.

This clone was seen a handful of times. The chain is built from TRBV10-1 and TRBJ1-1; D is unclear. From germline, CDR1 is WNHNN and CDR2 SYGVQD (reference sequence). The CDR3 totals 11 residues. V lost 2 bases to trimming and J lost 11 bases, with 9 bases between them. The chain's CDR3 is CASSEGLRAFF. CDR3 DNA sequence: TGCGCCAGCAGTGAGGGACTTAGGGCTTTCTTT.

The rearrangement joins TRBV5-1 to TRBJ2-5; D is perhaps TRBD2 (5 bases). Germline loops: CDR1 SGHRS, CDR2 YFSETQ. The CDR3 contains 15 residues. The germline V and J ends were trimmed by 2 bases and 5 bases, with 16 bases remaining between them. For the CDR3, the DNA is TGCGCCAGCAGCTTTTTTTCAGGAGGTGAGGAGACCCAGTACTTC. Translation: CASSFFSGGEETQYF.

V usage is TRBV19 and J usage is TRBJ2-7; TRBD2 agrees at 7 bases. This CDR3 is 14 amino acids long. Per the germline V gene, CDR1 is LNHDA and CDR2 is SQIVND (reference sequence). Trimming took 4 bases from V and 0 from J; bases not matched to a gene: 3. Here the CDR3 DNA reads TGTGCCAGTAGTAGCGGGAGCGTCTCCTACGAGCAGTACTTC. Translation: CASSSGSVSYEQYF.

Here the CDR3 DNA reads TGTGCCAGCGGAATCCCGGGACTAGCGAGTTCGCAGAAGCAGTTCTTC. This gives the protein CASGIPGLASSQKQFF. The chain employs TRBV27 and TRBJ2-1; 10 nucleotides line up with TRBD2. The CDR3 consists of 16 residues. With V trimmed by 8 bases and J by 11 bases, 18 bases remained unmatched. From germline, CDR1 is MNHEY and CDR2 SMNVEV (reference sequence).

The rearrangement joins TRBV6-1 to TRBJ1-5; D is possibly TRBD1 (5 bases). CDR1 and CDR2 (germline): MNHNS, SASEGT. The V end was cut by 11 bases, the J end by 2 bases, with 10 bases between. CDR3 length equals 12 residues. In DNA, the CDR3 is TGTGCCGTCAGGGAGGGCAATCAGCCCCAGCATTTT. It codes for CAVREGNQPQHF.

The rearrangement joins TRBV27 to TRBJ2-1; the D gene is possibly TRBD1 (5 bases). Germline V gives CDR1 MNHEY, CDR2 SMNVEV (reference sequence). Trimming took off 2 bases at V and 6 bases at J, with 8 bases between the two ends. This CDR3 spans 13 amino acids. CDR3 sequence (DNA): TGTGCCAGCAGTTTAAGGGGCGGCAATGAGCAGTTCTTC. As protein: CASSLRGGNEQFF.

J is TRBJ2-7 and V is TRBV19; TRBD2 agrees at 7 bases. Germline CDR1 and CDR2: LNHDA and SQIVND (reference sequence). V lost 1 base to trimming and J lost 4 bases; unmatched junction nucleotides: 7. This CDR3 contains 15 residues. The CDR3 DNA is TGTGCCAGTAGTATAGCGGCGGGCGGGGGATACGAGCAGTACTTC. This gives the protein CASSIAAGGGYEQYF.

This chain joins TRBV6-1 and TRBJ1-4; tentative D call: TRBD1 (5 bases). The CDR3 consists of 15 residues. Germline V gives CDR1 MNHNS, CDR2 SASEGT. Trimming removed 4 bases from V and 5 bases from J, with 14 bases in between. As DNA, the CDR3 is TGTGCCAGCAGTGTTTTGGGGGGGGTCAATGAAAAACTGTTTTTT. Amino acids: CASSVLGGVNEKLFF.

This rearrangement joins TRBV19 to TRBJ2-5; D possibly corresponds to TRBD1 (6 bases). From germline, CDR1 is LNHDA and CDR2 SQIVND (reference sequence). CDR3 length equals 15 residues. Trimming pared 0 bases from V and 1 base from J, leaving 9 bases between. This CDR3 reads CASSIDRTVQETQYF. The CDR3 nucleotides read TGTGCCAGTAGTATAGATAGGACAGTCCAAGAGACCCAGTACTTC.

The rearrangement links TRBV6-4 to TRBJ2-3, with 7 nucleotides matching TRBD2. CDR3 length: 15 amino acids. Germline trimming cut 4 bases from V and 3 bases from J; bases unmatched to any gene: 7. CDR1 and CDR2 from the germline V gene are MRHNA and SNTAGT. This CDR3 reads CASSVGGSPTDTQYF. The CDR3, as DNA: TGTGCCAGCAGTGTCGGCGGGAGTCCAACAGATACGCAGTATTTT.